This passage covers 3 T cell receptor beta chains from one sample sequenced in a study of spatial heterogeneity in lung cancer. Study observations and caveats: Mutation tallies in tumors tracked expanded intratumoral alpha and beta TCR counts.

No antigen has been identified for these receptors. Described time point: sample taken at primary tumor resection. TCRdb reprocessed the 5' RACE reads via MiXCR and lists one record per CDR3 protein. The data hold some 7,900 distinct CDR3 sequences, with over 5.5% observed a single time. The sample here was lung tumor tissue, taken at surgery. Every receptor here comes from a female donor with early-stage non-small cell lung cancer.

By share of the sample, this clonotype is medium-sized. This beta chain appears as a stray read in a library generated for alpha chains; its size is not informative. The gene calls are TRBV5-1 and TRBJ2-1; 9 bases align to TRBD1. The CDR3 totals 21 residues. V shed 4 bases and J 4 bases; nucleotides not matched to a gene: 24. Germline assignment: CDR1 SGHRS and CDR2 YFSETQ. The CDR3: CASSITRTGEGVSGIYNEQFF. In DNA form, the CDR3 reads TGCGCCAGCAGCATAACCCGGACAGGGGAGGGGGTCAGCGGTATATACAATGAGCAGTTCTTC. Full variable domain (outside the CDR3, taken from reference TRBV5-1 and TRBJ2-1): KAGVTQTPRYLIKTRGQQVTLSCSPISGHRSVSWYQQTPGQGLQFLFEYFSETQRNKGNFPGRFSGRQFSNSRSEMNVSTLELGDSALYLCASSITRTGEGVSGIYNEQFFGPGTRLTVL.

This clonotype was seen at least ten times. Because the library targeted alpha chains, this beta chain is an off-target read whose size means little. The rearrangement links TRBV12-3 or TRBV12-4 to TRBJ2-7; 9 bases are shared with TRBD1. J gave up 5 bases and V 6 bases, and 5 bases lay outside the gene matches. CDR3 size: 13 residues. The CDR3 nucleotides read TGTGCCAGCAGACTCGACAGGGGGAACGAGCAGTACTTC. Its translation: CASRLDRGNEQYF.

Comments on this clonotype: Being off target in a library aimed at alpha chains, this beta chain has a size of little meaning. This chain connects TRBV12-3 or TRBV12-4 to TRBJ1-5; no clear D. This CDR3 spans 15 amino acids. V lost 3 bases, J lost 1 base, and 10 bases lay in between. The CDR3 protein is CASSFKEGSNQPQHF. CDR3 nucleotide sequence: TGTGCCAGCAGTTTTAAGGAAGGCAGCAATCAGCCCCAGCATTTT.